The 12 T cell receptor beta chains listed next were all sequenced from one sample in a study of metastatic and nonmetastatic thyroid tumors. TCRdb recomputed clones from the PCR reads via MiXCR. This table holds 25,000 to 40,000 clones, under 8% found once. There were no patients who had received any treatment before thyroid surgery. Material: blood. All receptors come from a female donor with papillary thyroid cancer or a benign thyroid nodule (not recorded which). Some clones in this sample may be carry-over from other donors' samples.

This clone was seen many times. The chain employs TRBV6-2 or TRBV6-3 and TRBJ2-3; the D is unclear. CDR1 and CDR2 (germline): MNHEY, SVGEGT. The CDR3 length is 12 residues. V shed 8 bases and J shed 8 bases, with 14 bases lying between them. DNA of the CDR3: TGTGCCAGCGGACCGACTTTGGTTACGCAGTATTTT. Its protein product is CASGPTLVTQYF.

This clone has at least ten counts. V is TRBV6-6 and J is TRBJ1-6; D is undetermined. Between the trimmed V and J ends, which lost 0 bases and 0 bases, there was a span of 15 bases. Germline CDR1 reads MNHNY; CDR2 reads SVGAGI (reference sequence). The CDR3 runs 19 residues. CDR3 sequence (DNA): TGTGCCAGCAGTTACTCCCAGCCGTTGTTGCGCTCCTATAATTCACCCCTCCACTTT. It specifies CASSYSQPLLRSYNSPLHF.

This clone appeared many times. The V call is TRBV7-9, the J call TRBJ2-1, with D perhaps matching TRBD1 (5 bases). The CDR3 consists of 12 residues. Germline CDR1 is SEHNR and CDR2 is FQNEAQ (reference sequence). Trimming stripped 6 bases from V and 14 bases from J, with 17 bases between. DNA of the CDR3: TGTGCCAGCAGTTGGGGCGTATCTTTGGAGTTCTTC. Translation gives CASSWGVSLEFF.

This clone was seen at least ten times. The rearrangement joins TRBV6-1 to TRBJ2-1, with 9 bases fitting TRBD1. Germline trimming cut 1 base from V and 3 bases from J; bases unmatched to any gene: 4. CDR3 length equals 16 residues. The germline CDR1 and CDR2 sequences are MNHNS and SASEGT. The CDR3 sequence: CASSEEGTGFYNEQFF. The CDR3 bases are TGTGCCAGCAGTGAAGAAGGGACAGGGTTCTACAATGAGCAGTTCTTC.

This clone was observed at least ten times. The chain joins TRBV6-2 or TRBV6-3 to TRBJ2-3; TRBD1 agrees at 9 bases. Trimming cost V 1 base and J 9 bases; bases outside gene matches: 8. The CDR3 covers 15 residues. Germline V lookup: CDR1 MNHEY, CDR2 SVGEGT. The CDR3: CASSYLQGARLTQYF. CDR3 coding DNA: TGTGCCAGCAGTTACTTACAGGGGGCCCGGTTGACGCAGTATTTT.

Many counts were recorded for this clone. The rearrangement links TRBV9 to TRBJ2-6, with D possibly matching TRBD2 (5 bases). CDR1 and CDR2 (germline): SGDLS, YYNGEE. V was cut by 2 bases and J by 4 bases, with 7 bases left in between. The CDR3 runs 14 residues. The CDR3 reads CASSVEAGANVLTF. CDR3 in DNA: TGTGCCAGCAGCGTGGAGGCCGGGGCCAACGTCCTGACTTTC.

This clone was detected many times. This chain joins TRBV20-1 and TRBJ2-7; 7 bases agree with TRBD2. This CDR3 comprises 15 residues. Germline loops: CDR1 DFQATT, CDR2 SNEGSKA (reference sequence). The V gene end was trimmed by 6 bases and the J gene end by 6 bases; junction bases not matched to a gene: 17. In DNA, the CDR3 is TGCAGTGCCAAAGCCCCGGGGGGAGGTGTGCGCGAGCAGTACTTC. Protein: CSAKAPGGGVREQYF.

Worth noting for this clone: Its ends do not fully match the called genes, so a read error is possible. The rearrangement joins TRBV10-1 to TRBJ2-4; D remains unclear. Germline values: CDR1 WNHNN, CDR2 SYGVQD (reference sequence). The CDR3 runs to 13 residues. This chain's CDR3 is CASSDSTENIKYF. The CDR3 DNA reads as TGCGCCAGCAGTGATTCTACCGAGAACATTAAGTACTTC.

This clone was counted ten times or more. The CDR3 DNA sequence: TGCGCCAGCAGCTTGAACAGCAACAATGAGCAGTTCTTC. It encodes CASSLNSNNEQFF. This chain connects TRBV5-1 to TRBJ2-1; no reliable D call. V lost 1 base and J lost 5, with 7 bases in between. CDR3 size: 13 residues. Germline assignment: CDR1 SGHRS and CDR2 YFSETQ.

Notes on this clone: A much larger clone differs from this one at a single base, so this may be a read error. The chain joins TRBV3-1 to TRBJ2-3; 8 nucleotides agree with TRBD2. Trimming removed 4 bases from V and 2 bases from J; junction bases left unmatched: 14. This CDR3 region has 18 residues. Germline V lookup: CDR1 LGHDT, CDR2 YNNKEL (reference sequence). The CDR3 DNA is TGTGCCAGCAGCCCACCTCCGGCTAGCGGGCGACCCACAGATACGCAGTATTTT. Protein sequence: CASSPPPASGRPTDTQYF.

This chain joins TRBV2 and TRBJ1-3; D is undetermined. Trimming removed 0 bases from V and 9 bases from J, with 15 bases in between. Germline-derived CDR1 and CDR2 are SNHLY and FYNNEI. This CDR3 spans 15 amino acids. CDR3 region: CASSEALDSVSTIYF. DNA of the CDR3: TGTGCCAGCAGTGAAGCGCTGGATTCCGTATCCACCATATATTTT.

This clone was counted at least ten times. The V gene is TRBV6-5, the J gene TRBJ2-1; weak D call: TRBD2 (6 bases). The CDR3 spans 17 residues. Germline values: CDR1 MNHEY, CDR2 SVGAGI. Trimming left V 4 bases short and J 0 bases short, with 16 bases between. CDR3 sequence: CASSSTAGKSSYNEQFF. CDR3 nucleotides: TGTGCCAGCAGTTCAACCGCGGGGAAGAGCTCCTACAATGAGCAGTTCTTC.